This paragraph reports one T cell receptor (beta chain). The entry originates in a study of blood T cell repertoires in COVID-19. Study-level information: PBMCs, B-cell-depleted T cells, or T cells were the source of the cDNA or gDNA that made up the material.

TCRdb keeps only in-frame clones here, not all; method: immunoSEQ multiplex PCR. The sample holds fewer than 350,000 clones; 70% to 90% are singletons and the top ten take approximately 12%. Seattle enrolled patients during active infection and tracked them longitudinally. Trimming cost V 4 bases and J 6 bases, with 18 bases left between them. There are 15 residues in the CDR3. Per germline, CDR1 LGHDT and CDR2 YNNKEL (reference sequence). The origin of this receptor is a woman between 25 and 40 years old with COVID-19, enrolled during active disease. The sample was peripheral blood. This rearrangement joins TRBV3-1 (or the pseudogene TRBV3-2) to TRBJ1-1; tentatively, D is TRBD1 (5 bases). CDR3 nucleotides: TGTGCCAGCAGCCGCCGACAGCCGTTCTCTTCTGAAGCTTTCTTT. Amino acids: CASSRRQPFSSEAFF.